This T cell receptor beta chain is drawn from a study of blood T cell repertoires in COVID-19. Libraries were prepared by immunoSEQ multiplex PCR; TCRdb keeps only in-frame clonotypes and omits some of them. The repertoire holds roughly 160,000 clones, with over 75% as singletons. V gave up 3 bases and J gave up 4 bases; unmatched junction bases: 6. The CDR3 is 15 residues long. Germline V gene lookup returns CDR1 MNHNS and CDR2 SASEGT. The chain recombines TRBV6-1 with TRBJ2-1; 7 bases are a match to TRBD2. Sequenced material: PBMCs or T cells enriched from blood (not recorded which). The sequence was collected from a middle-aged woman with acute COVID-19. The CDR3 region is CASSEATSEYNEQFF. CDR3 nucleotides: TGTGCCAGCAGTGAGGCCACTAGCGAATACAATGAGCAGTTCTTC.